This TCR beta chain was sequenced during a study of shared clonotypes between healthy human individuals. Overall study: In total, the donors were a couple of women and a few men aged 18 to 49.

This CDR3 spans 16 amino acids. Per germline, CDR1 GTSNPN and CDR2 SVGIG (reference sequence). Germline trimming cut 7 bases from V and 7 bases from J; bases unmatched to any gene: 14. Sequencing was performed with immunoSEQ multiplex PCR; in TCRdb, only in-frame clones are kept and a portion is missing. Of about 480,000 clones listed, around 79% were seen once; the top ten hold around 12%. The sample holds many counts of this clone. The rearrangement joins TRBV30 to TRBJ1-4; 11 nucleotides line up with TRBD1. The TCR was taken from a middle-aged woman in good health. Some clones in this sample may be carry-over from other donors' samples. Sequenced material: PBMCs. CDR3 bases: TGTGCCTTTTCTACCGGGACAGGGGGGATTGGTGAAAAACTGTTTTTT. Protein: CAFSTGTGGIGEKLFF.